A selection of T cell receptor beta chains follows, all from one sample in a study of T-cell memory formation after mild COVID-19. Using its own MiXCR run on the 5' RACE reads, TCRdb lists one record per CDR3 protein. The sample contains hundreds of thousands of distinct CDR3 sequences, roughly 20% of which appear only once. The sequenced sample consisted of PBMCs or a T cell subset sorted from them (not recorded which). These receptors were obtained from an adult woman who had mild COVID-19 (a few samples of this study predate the infection). Cell type and time point are not known. The CDR3 runs from the conserved cysteine through the conserved F or W. A D gene is named only where the DNA matches it firmly. Only part of the rows carry a size: once, few, many, or a class if the clone is expanded.

.	TRBJ1-3	TRBV12-3/TRBV12-4	.	TGTGCCAGCAGCCGGGACCCCCGTAAGATGCCTGGAAACACCATATATTTT	CASSRDPRKMPGNTIYF
TRBD2	TRBJ2-5	TRBV6-1	few	TGTGCCAGCAAAGAACTAGCGGGGGGGCAAGAGACCCAGTACTTC	CASKELAGGQETQYF
TRBD1	TRBJ1-2	TRBV5-1	.	TGCGCCAGCAGCTTCGAGACAGGGAGCTATGGCTACACCTTC	CASSFETGSYGYTF
.	TRBJ1-3	TRBV4-3	few	TGCGCCAGCAGCCACGATGGACGGGCCGCAAACCTATATTTT	CASSHDGRAANLYF
.	TRBJ2-7	TRBV9	many	TGTGCCAGCAGCGTATCGGGTAGCGCCTACGAGCAGTACTTC	CASSVSGSAYEQYF
.	TRBJ2-6	TRBV4-1	few	TGCGCCAGCGCGATAGAAGCTGGGGCCAACGTCCTGACTTTC	CASAIEAGANVLTF
.	TRBJ1-5	TRBV3-1	many	TGTGCCAGCAGCCAAGATCCGGGGGGGAATTGGGATAGCAATCAGCCCCAGCATTTT	CASSQDPGGNWDSNQPQHF
TRBD1	TRBJ1-5	TRBV20-1	.	TGCAGTGCTAGCGGGACAGGGACACAGCCCCAGCATTTT	CSASGTGTQPQHF
.	TRBJ2-1	TRBV4-3	.	TGCGCCAGCAGCCAAGATAAGGTCGCGGGAAGATACAATGAGCAGTTCTTC	CASSQDKVAGRYNEQFF
.	TRBJ2-7	TRBV6-1	.	TGTGCCAGCAGTGATGTAGGAGGGGGGCCCTACGAGCAGTACTTC	CASSDVGGGPYEQYF
.	TRBJ1-2	TRBV18	.	TGTGCCAGCTCACCAACGAGGGTAGCTAACTATGGCTACACCTTC	CASSPTRVANYGYTF
.	TRBJ2-7	TRBV4-3	few	TGCGCCAGCAGCCAAAAAGCCGGGGCCGCATACGAGCAGTACTTC	CASSQKAGAAYEQYF
.	TRBJ2-2	TRBV11-2	.	TGTGCCAGCAGCTCACCGCGGACTATTTGGCCTATACGGACCGGGGAGCTGTTTTTT	CASSSPRTIWPIRTGELFF
TRBD2	TRBJ2-3	TRBV11-3	.	TGTGCCAGCAGCTTAGTCGTCGGGGGGGCCACAGATACGCAGTATTTT	CASSLVVGGATDTQYF
TRBD2	TRBJ2-1	TRBV12-3/TRBV12-4	.	TGTGCCAGCAGCGACGGACTAGCGGGAGGATATAGGAATGAGCAGTTCTTC	CASSDGLAGGYRNEQFF
TRBD1	TRBJ1-6	TRBV6-1	few	TGTGCCAGCAGTGATTGGAGGGGGCTCGGGTCGGGGGACTCACCCCTCCACTTT	CASSDWRGLGSGDSPLHF
.	TRBJ1-1	TRBV30	few	TGTGCCTGGAGTCCCCTAACCACGGTGGCTTTCTTT	CAWSPLTTVAFF
.	TRBJ1-1	TRBV6-5	.	TGTGCCAGCAGTTACGGTGGCAGGGGAGGTTTAATGAACACTGAAGCTTTCTTT	CASSYGGRGGLMNTEAFF
.	TRBJ2-1	TRBV7-8	.	TGTGCCATGACCCCACAGGGAGGAAAACACAATGAGCAGTTCTTC	CAMTPQGGKHNEQFF
.	TRBJ1-1	TRBV12-3/TRBV12-4	few	TGTGCCAGCAGTAGACTGCATGTGAACACTGAAGCTTTCTTT	CASSRLHVNTEAFF
.	TRBJ1-4	TRBV5-1	few	TGCGCCAGCAGCTGGGGGGCAGGGCAAACTGAAAAACTGTTTTTT	CASSWGAGQTEKLFF
.	TRBJ1-1	TRBV5-1	.	TGCGCCAGCAGCTTGGGTGCCGTATCCCTCATGAACACTGAAGCTTTCTTT	CASSLGAVSLMNTEAFF
.	TRBJ2-4	TRBV9	.	TGTGCCAGCAGCGCCCGGGACGGATTAGCCTTAGCCAAAAACATTCAGTACTTC	CASSARDGLALAKNIQYF
.	TRBJ2-7	TRBV7-3	.	TGTGCCAGCAGCTTATACCAAAGGAGCTCCTACGAGCAGTACTTC	CASSLYQRSSYEQYF
TRBD1	TRBJ2-7	TRBV27	.	TGTGCCAGCAGTCCGGGACAGAAGGACTACGAGCAGTACTTC	CASSPGQKDYEQYF
TRBD2	TRBJ2-5	TRBV12-3/TRBV12-4	few	TGTGCCAGCAGTTTGTTTGCGGGGGGGCGGGAGACCCAGTACTTC	CASSLFAGGRETQYF
TRBD2	TRBJ2-7	TRBV9	.	TGTGCCAGCAGCGATGGACTAGCGGGGGGCCCCTACGAGCAGTACTTC	CASSDGLAGGPYEQYF
TRBD1	TRBJ1-4	TRBV7-9	.	TGTGCCAGCAGCTTAGAGACAGGGAGTGGCGAAAAACTGTTTTTT	CASSLETGSGEKLFF
TRBD2	TRBJ2-7	TRBV27	.	TGTTCCAGCAGTCTACTAGCGGGGCCGGCCTACGAGCAGTACTTC	CSSSLLAGPAYEQYF
TRBD1	TRBJ2-7	TRBV5-1	few	TGCGCCAGCAGGGACTGGACAGGGGTCTTCTCTAACGAGCAGTACTTC	CASRDWTGVFSNEQYF
.	TRBJ2-7	TRBV2	.	TGTGCCAGCAGGAGGATCGAGGGTCTGGCGGTACACGAGCAGTACTTC	CASRRIEGLAVHEQYF
TRBD1	TRBJ1-2	TRBV30	.	TGTGCCTGGAGTGTAAGGGACAGGGCGAACACCTTC	CAWSVRDRANTF
.	TRBJ2-1	TRBV7-6	.	TGTGCCAGCAGCTTACACAGTAAGAATGAGCAGTTCTTC	CASSLHSKNEQFF
TRBD2	TRBJ2-7	TRBV5-4	few	TGTGCCAGCAGCTTGGAAGGGACTAGCGGGAGGGCCGGTGAGCAGTACTTC	CASSLEGTSGRAGEQYF
.	TRBJ2-5	TRBV20-1	many	TGCAGTGCTCTGAGTGGGAAGGAGACCCAGTACTTC	CSALSGKETQYF
.	TRBJ2-2	TRBV5-1	many	TGCGCCAGCAGCTTGAAACCCTCGGGCACCGGGGAGCTGTTTTTT	CASSLKPSGTGELFF
TRBD2	TRBJ2-1	TRBV11-2	.	TGTGCCAGCAGCCTAGGGACAGCAGGACTAGCGGGAAGTGAGCAGTTCTTC	CASSLGTAGLAGSEQFF
.	TRBJ1-2	TRBV24-1	.	TGTGCCACCAGTGATTTAGGGACAAACTATGGCTACACCTTC	CATSDLGTNYGYTF
TRBD1	TRBJ1-4	TRBV9	few	TGTGCCAGCAGCGCCCCGGGACAGGGGAATGAAAAACTGTTTTTT	CASSAPGQGNEKLFF
.	TRBJ1-1	TRBV24-1	.	TGTGCCACCAGTGATTCATGCGATGGCGGGATGAACACTGAAGCTTTCTTT	CATSDSCDGGMNTEAFF
.	TRBJ1-2	TRBV7-9	few	TGTGCCAGCTCCAGGACAACCGACTACACCTTC	CASSRTTDYTF
.	TRBJ2-1	TRBV7-6	few	TGTGCCAGCAGCCCGTTGACTGGTAGCTCGGCCTACAATGAGCAGTTCTTC	CASSPLTGSSAYNEQFF
TRBD2	TRBJ2-3	TRBV12-3/TRBV12-4	.	TGTGCCAGCATCCCGGGACTAGCGCGCACAGATACGCAGTATTTT	CASIPGLARTDTQYF
.	TRBJ2-5	TRBV12-3/TRBV12-4	few	TGTGCCAGCAGTTTAGCAGGGACAATCGAGACCCAGTACTTC	CASSLAGTIETQYF
.	TRBJ2-7	TRBV7-8	.	TGTGCCAGCAGCTCCGTCTGGGCGGGGTTTAACGAGCAGTACTTC	CASSSVWAGFNEQYF
TRBD2	TRBJ2-2	TRBV12-3/TRBV12-4	.	TGTGCCAGCACCACGGCCGGGGGGGGAAGGACCGGGGAGCTGTTTTTT	CASTTAGGGRTGELFF
.	TRBJ2-1	TRBV7-8	few	TGTGCCAGCAGCTTAGCGCCGGGTATGGGGGGCTACAATGAGCAGTTCTTC	CASSLAPGMGGYNEQFF
TRBD1	TRBJ2-7	TRBV2	few	TGTGCCAGCCGGGACAGGGTCTACGAGCAGTACTTC	CASRDRVYEQYF
.	TRBJ2-7	TRBV11-2	few	TGTGCCAGCAAATCGGCAGGGTACGAGCAGTACTTC	CASKSAGYEQYF
TRBD2	TRBJ2-7	TRBV4-2	.	TGTGCCAGCAGCCAGCGGGGACTAGCGGGAGAGATCTCCTACGAGCAGTACTTC	CASSQRGLAGEISYEQYF
.	TRBJ1-2	TRBV4-2	.	TGTGCCAGCAGCCAAGAAAAATACAGCAACTATGGCTACACCTTC	CASSQEKYSNYGYTF
TRBD2	TRBJ2-7	TRBV7-9	.	TGTGCCAGCAGCGGACAAGGGACTACCTACGAGCAGTACTTC	CASSGQGTTYEQYF
.	TRBJ2-7	TRBV7-2	.	TGTGCCAGCGCCGTAAGGACGGTCTACGAGCAGTACTTC	CASAVRTVYEQYF
.	TRBJ1-2	TRBV21-1	.	TGTGCCAGCAGTTACGTCAGGAGGGCGGGGCTTGGCTACACCTTC	CASSYVRRAGLGYTF
TRBD1	TRBJ2-7	TRBV28	.	TGTGCCAGCAGACGTCGGGACAGGGCCAACGCCGGGCAGTACTTC	CASRRRDRANAGQYF
.	TRBJ2-1	TRBV7-8	few	TGTGCCAGCAGCTTAGTAGGTAGCGCGTTCGGGAGCTCCTACAATGAGCAGTTCTTC	CASSLVGSAFGSSYNEQFF
TRBD1	TRBJ2-3	TRBV12-3/TRBV12-4	.	TGTGCCAGCAGTTCCGAGACAGGGGATCCTTCGGTCGATACGCAGTATTTT	CASSSETGDPSVDTQYF
.	TRBJ2-1	TRBV24-1	.	TGTGCCACCAGTGATTTCCCCAGGGGCTCCTACAATGAGCAGTTCTTC	CATSDFPRGSYNEQFF
.	TRBJ1-3	TRBV20-1	once	TGCAGTGCTGCCACCCCGGCTGGGACTGGAAACACCATATATTTT	CSAATPAGTGNTIYF
.	TRBJ1-1	TRBV7-9	.	TGTGCCAGCAGCTTATCGGGAGGGGGTTACACTGAAGCTTTCTTT	CASSLSGGGYTEAFF